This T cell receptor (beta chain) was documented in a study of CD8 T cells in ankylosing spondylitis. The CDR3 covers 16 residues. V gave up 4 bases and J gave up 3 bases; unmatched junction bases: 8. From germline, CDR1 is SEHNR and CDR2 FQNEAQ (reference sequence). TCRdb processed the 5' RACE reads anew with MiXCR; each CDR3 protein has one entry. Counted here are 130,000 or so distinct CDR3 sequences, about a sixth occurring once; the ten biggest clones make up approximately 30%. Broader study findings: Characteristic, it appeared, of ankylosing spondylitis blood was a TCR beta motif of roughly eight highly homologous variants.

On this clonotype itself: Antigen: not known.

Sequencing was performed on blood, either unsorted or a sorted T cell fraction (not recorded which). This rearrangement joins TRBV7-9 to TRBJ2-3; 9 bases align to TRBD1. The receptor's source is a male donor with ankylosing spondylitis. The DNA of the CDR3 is TGTGCCAGCAGCTACCCCACAGGGGGCGCAACAGATACGCAGTATTTT. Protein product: CASSYPTGGATDTQYF.